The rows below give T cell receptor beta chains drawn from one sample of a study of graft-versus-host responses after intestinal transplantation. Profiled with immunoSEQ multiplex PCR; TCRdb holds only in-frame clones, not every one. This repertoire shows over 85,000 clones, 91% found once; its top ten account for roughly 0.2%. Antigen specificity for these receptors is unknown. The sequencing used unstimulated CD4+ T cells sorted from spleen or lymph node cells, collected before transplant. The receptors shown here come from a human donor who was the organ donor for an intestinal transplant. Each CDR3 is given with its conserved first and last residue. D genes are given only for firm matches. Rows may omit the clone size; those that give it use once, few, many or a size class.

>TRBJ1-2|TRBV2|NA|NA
TGTGCCAGCAGGGCCGACACCTATGGCTACACCTTC
CASRADTYGYTF
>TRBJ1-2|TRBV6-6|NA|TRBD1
TGTGCCAGCAGTACAGGGACAGGGGGCGACTATGGCTACACCTTC
CASSTGTGGDYGYTF
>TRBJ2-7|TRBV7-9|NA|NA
TGTGCCAGCAGCTTAATGCTTAGCTCCTACGAGCAGTACTTC
CASSLMLSSYEQYF
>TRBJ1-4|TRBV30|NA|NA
TGTGCCTGGCACCCCCCCGGGGGGGGCAAGACTAATGAAAAACTGTTTTTT
CAWHPPGGGKTNEKLFF
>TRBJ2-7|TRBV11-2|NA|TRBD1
TGTGCCAGCAGCGTCAACTCACAGGGGCCCTACGAGCAGTACTTC
CASSVNSQGPYEQYF
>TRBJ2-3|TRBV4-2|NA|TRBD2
TGTGCCAGCAGCCAAAGTGGGCGGGGGGACTCAGATACGCAGTATTTT
CASSQSGRGDSDTQYF
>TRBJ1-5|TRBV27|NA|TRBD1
TGTGCCAGTTCGACAGGGGGTTCCCAGCCCCAGCATTTT
CASSTGGSQPQHF
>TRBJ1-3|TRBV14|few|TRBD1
TGTGCCAGCAGCCAGAGACAGGGGAGTTCAGGAAACACCATATATTTT
CASSQRQGSSGNTIYF
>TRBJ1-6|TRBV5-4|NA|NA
TGTGCCAGCAGTCCGGGGACTTTGGATTCACCCCTCCACTTT
CASSPGTLDSPLHF
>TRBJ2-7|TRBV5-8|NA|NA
TGTGCCAGCAGCTTGTCAGGGGTCCAGGGCTACGAGCAGTACTTC
CASSLSGVQGYEQYF
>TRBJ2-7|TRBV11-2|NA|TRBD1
TGTGCCAGCAGCTTACGCCTCGGGACAGGCTACGAGCAGTACTTC
CASSLRLGTGYEQYF
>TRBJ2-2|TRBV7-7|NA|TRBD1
TGTGCCAGCAGCCGGGACAGGGCGACCGGGGAGCTGTTTTTT
CASSRDRATGELFF
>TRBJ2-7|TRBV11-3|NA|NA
TGTGCCAGCAGCTTAGATAACTACGAGCAGTACTTC
CASSLDNYEQYF
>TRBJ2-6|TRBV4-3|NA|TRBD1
TGCGCCAGCAGCCAGTATGACGGGACAGGGGAGGCAGGGGCCAACGTCCTGACTTTC
CASSQYDGTGEAGANVLTF
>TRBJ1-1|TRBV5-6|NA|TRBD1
TGTGCCAGCAGCGGCGGACAGGGGGCGCGTATGAACACTGAAGCTTTCTTT
CASSGGQGARMNTEAFF
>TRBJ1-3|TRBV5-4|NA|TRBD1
TGTGCCAGCAGCCAGGGACAGATAAACTCTGGAAACACCATATATTTT
CASSQGQINSGNTIYF
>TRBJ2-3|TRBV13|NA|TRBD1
TGTGCCAGCAGCCCTGACAGGGTCACAGATACGCAGTATTTT
CASSPDRVTDTQYF
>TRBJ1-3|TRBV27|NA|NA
TGTGCCAGCCGTTCGAGCCTCGGGACTGCTGGAAACACCATATATTTT
CASRSSLGTAGNTIYF
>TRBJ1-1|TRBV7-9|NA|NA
TGTGCCAGCAGCCACAGGGTGGGTGACACTGAAGCTTTCTTT
CASSHRVGDTEAFF
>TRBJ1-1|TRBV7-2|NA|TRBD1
TGTGCCAGCAGCCCCGGACAGGGTCGTGAAGCTTTCTTT
CASSPGQGREAFF
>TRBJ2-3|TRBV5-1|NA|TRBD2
TGCGCCAGCAGGGGACAAGCGGGGGCCATTAGCACAGATACGCAGTATTTT
CASRGQAGAISTDTQYF
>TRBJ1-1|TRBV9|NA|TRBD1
TGTGCCAGCAGCGTAATAGGGGGCGCGGGCACTGAAGCTTTCTTT
CASSVIGGAGTEAFF
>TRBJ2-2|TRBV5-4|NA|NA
TGTGCCAGCAGCTTGGGGACAGTTAGTACCGGGGAGCTGTTTTTT
CASSLGTVSTGELFF
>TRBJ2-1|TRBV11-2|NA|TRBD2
TGTGCCAGCAGCTTACGACTAGCGGGGGTCCGTAATGAGCAGTTCTTC
CASSLRLAGVRNEQFF
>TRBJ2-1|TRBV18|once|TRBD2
TGTGCCAGCTCACCACGGGCTAGCGGGGGTAATGAGCAGTTCTTC
CASSPRASGGNEQFF
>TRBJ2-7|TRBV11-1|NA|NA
TGTGCCAGCAGCTTTTCGCGCTCCTACGAGCAGTACTTC
CASSFSRSYEQYF
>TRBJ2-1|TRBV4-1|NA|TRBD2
TGCGCCAGCAGCCAAGATCGCGGGGGGCCCTCCTACAATGAGCAGTTCTTC
CASSQDRGGPSYNEQFF
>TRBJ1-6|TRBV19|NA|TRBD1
TGTGCCAGTAGTACCCAGACAGGGATGGTGCTGAATTCACCCCTCCACTTT
CASSTQTGMVLNSPLHF
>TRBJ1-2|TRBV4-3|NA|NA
TGCGCCAGCAGCCAAGATTGGGGGCTTGATGGCTACACCTTC
CASSQDWGLDGYTF
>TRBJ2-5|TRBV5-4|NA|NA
TGTGCCAGCAGCGGACGGACAACCGCCCAAGAGACCCAGTACTTC
CASSGRTTAQETQYF
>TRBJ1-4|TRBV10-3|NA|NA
TGTGCCATCAGATCGACTGCGGATGAAAAACTGTTTTTT
CAIRSTADEKLFF
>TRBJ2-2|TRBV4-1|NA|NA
TGCGCCAGCAGCCAAGAAGGGGTGGGCCTCGGTTACACCGGGGAGCTGTTTTTT
CASSQEGVGLGYTGELFF
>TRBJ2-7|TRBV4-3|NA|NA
TGCGCCAGCAGCCAAAAAAGGTGGAGGGCGGGAACCTTCGAGCAGTACTTC
CASSQKRWRAGTFEQYF
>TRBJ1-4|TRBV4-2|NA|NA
TGTGCCAGCAGCCAAGATGAGAGCCCCTCGGGGTATGGACTGTTTTTT
CASSQDESPSGYGLFF
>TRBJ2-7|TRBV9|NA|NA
TGTGCCAGCAGCGTGGGCCCCCTCTCCTACGAGCAGTACTTC
CASSVGPLSYEQYF
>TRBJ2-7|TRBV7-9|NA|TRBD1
TGTGCCAGCAGCTTAGCACAGGGGGCAGGGGAGCAGTACTTC
CASSLAQGAGEQYF
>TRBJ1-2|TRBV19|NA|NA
TGTGCCAGTAGTATACATAACTATGGCTACACCTTC
CASSIHNYGYTF
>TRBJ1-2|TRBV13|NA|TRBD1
TGTGCCAGCAGCTTATCGGGACAGGGGCTCCTTAGTGGCTATGGCTACACCTTC
CASSLSGQGLLSGYGYTF
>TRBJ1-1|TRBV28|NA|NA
TGTGCCAGCTTTGGGGCCACTGAAGCTTTCTTT
CASFGATEAFF
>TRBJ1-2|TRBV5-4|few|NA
TGTGCCAGCAGCTCCAAGACTAGGTGGGGCTACACCTTC
CASSSKTRWGYTF
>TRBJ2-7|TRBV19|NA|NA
TGTGCCAGTAGTCGAGGTGACAGCCCGACGAGCGAGCAGTACTTC
CASSRGDSPTSEQYF
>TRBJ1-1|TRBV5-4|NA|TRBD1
TGTGCCAGCAGCTTGAGGGCAGGGGGGACTGAAGCTTTCTTT
CASSLRAGGTEAFF
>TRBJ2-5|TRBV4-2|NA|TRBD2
TGTGCCAGCAGCCAAGACGGCGGGGGGGCTCGTGAGACCCAGTACTTC
CASSQDGGGARETQYF